Sequencing of this T cell receptor (beta chain) was carried out in a study of OX40 agonist ivuxolimab in advanced cancers. Background on the study: Ivuxolimab, an antibody acting as an agonist of OX40 (CD134), was used to treat patients.

Trimming stripped 6 bases from V and 4 bases from J, with 10 bases between. The CDR3 length is 12 residues. CDR1 and CDR2 (germline): MNHEY, SVGAGI. Of note for this clone: Its antigen is not identified.

Study-level results: Averaged across samples, CD8+ T cells carried more expanded clones than CD4+ did. Among the lowest peripheral clonal expansion occurred in 0.1-3.0 mg/kg partial responders.

Anyone with autoimmune disease history or systemic immunosuppression was excluded. This table comes from immunoSEQ multiplex PCR, and its TCRdb copy is limited to in-frame clones, with some not included. Of about 71,000 clones in the sample, approximately 78% were seen once. Sequencing used CD4+ or CD8+ T cells sorted from blood, obtained in a trial of the OX40 agonist ivuxolimab. This TCR derives from an adult with an advanced solid tumor such as melanoma, head and neck, liver or kidney cancer. V is TRBV6-5 and J is TRBJ2-7; D remains unclear. CDR3 in DNA: TGTGCCAGCAGGTCGGTCGGGTACGAGCAGTACTTC. Translated, it gives CASRSVGYEQYF.